Detailed here is one T cell receptor (beta chain). The record originates from a study of cytomegalovirus exposure and HLA in healthy donors. The germline V and J ends were trimmed by 6 bases and 11 bases, with 16 bases remaining between them. The CDR3 consists of 11 residues. The germline V gene encodes CDR1 DFQATT and CDR2 SNEGSKA (reference sequence). The table came from immunoSEQ multiplex PCR; TCRdb's copy has only in-frame clones and leaves some out. This sample has roughly 190,000 clones, with about nine tenths found just once. These donors were members of the roughly 120-subject validation cohort, a group separate from the roughly 670-subject first cohort.

The chain uses TRBV20-1 and TRBJ1-1, with D hard to call. This TCR was recovered from a man between 25 and 39 years old in good health and CMV-seropositive. Sample: PBMCs. CDR3 loop: CSAPHQVGAFF. The CDR3, as DNA: TGCAGTGCCCCGCACCAGGTCGGGGCTTTCTTT.